The T cell receptor (beta chain) under discussion was sequenced for a study of response to subunit inactivated influenza vaccine. As regards this clonotype: Its specificity is not known. A much larger clone lies one base from this, so it may be a read error.

One entry per CDR3 protein, called by TCRdb with MiXCR from the RT-PCR reads. The sample yields fewer than 600,000 distinct CDR3 sequences, around 7.9% seen once. V dropped 2 bases and J dropped 4 bases, with 6 bases sitting between them. Germline V gene sequence: CDR1 MNHEY, CDR2 SMNVEV (reference sequence). The CDR3 is 13 residues long. Study conclusions and caveats: A suggestion made by the authors is that each seasonal influenza vaccination recruits few new T cells.

The V and J genes are TRBV27 and TRBJ2-1; D remains ambiguous. The TCR sequence derives from a man in his fifties or sixties who received an inactivated influenza vaccine. The sequences come from PBMCs from blood, collected less than 30 months after vaccination. The CDR3, as DNA: TGTGCCAGCAGTTTAGTAGATTACAATGAGCAGTTCTTC. Translation gives CASSLVDYNEQFF.